The 26 T cell receptor beta chains below all came from one sample that was sequenced in a study of beta chain features in type 1 diabetes. Regarding the study as a whole: There was a moderate but significant shortening of TCRB CDR3s in all four CD4+ subsets of Type 1 diabetes patients.

Their specific antigens are unknown. All of the isolated RNA was reverse transcribed, so expressed TCRB transcripts were sequenced. Assay used: immunoSEQ multiplex PCR; TCRdb lists only in-frame clones, some missing. The sample records 160,000 or so clones, approximately 10% being singletons. Sample: central memory CD4+ T cells from blood. The receptors originated from a woman aged 30 to 39 with type 1 diabetes.

This chain uses TRBV5-6 with TRBJ2-7; D perhaps matches TRBD1 (6 bases). Trimming stripped 4 bases from V and 2 bases from J, with 10 bases between. Per the germline V gene, CDR1 is SGHDT and CDR2 is YYEEEE. The CDR3 consists of 13 residues. This chain's CDR3 is CASSPGTTYEQYF. The CDR3 DNA is TGTGCCAGCAGCCCCGGGACAACCTACGAGCAGTACTTC.

Worth noting for this clone: Additional DNA sequences in this sample encode the identical CDR3. The V gene is TRBV18, the J gene TRBJ2-1, with TRBD2 identical over 14 bases. CDR1 is KGHSH and CDR2 is LQKENI in the germline V gene. V trimming: 3 bases; J trimming: 6 bases; junction bases outside the gene matches: 1. The CDR3 sequence is 15 residues long. CDR3 coding DNA: TGTGCCAGCTCACCCGGGACTAGCGGGAGCAATGAGCAGTTCTTC. It codes for CASSPGTSGSNEQFF.

The V call is TRBV4-1, the J call TRBJ1-5; the D gene is possibly TRBD1 (6 bases). Germline loops: CDR1 MGHRA, CDR2 YSYEKL. The CDR3 covers 16 residues. V was clipped by 1 base and J by 7 bases, with 17 bases between them. The CDR3 DNA sequence: TGCGCCAGCAGCCAAGTTTTCGGGGGGCGCGAACAGCCCCAGCATTTT. Amino acid sequence: CASSQVFGGREQPQHF.

The gene calls are TRBV7-3 and TRBJ2-3; 9 bases are shared with TRBD2. CDR1 and CDR2 (germline): SGHTA, FQGTGA. CDR3 size: 14 residues. Unmatched junction bases numbered 2, after V lost 3 bases and J lost 4 bases. CDR3 amino acids: CASSFRGRADTQYF. Here the CDR3 DNA reads TGTGCCAGCAGCTTTCGCGGGAGGGCAGATACGCAGTATTTT.

There are a few counts of this clone. CDR3: CASSDELADTEQFF. Here the CDR3 DNA reads TGTGCCAGCAGTGACGAACTAGCGGATACAGAGCAGTTCTTC. The gene calls are TRBV6-4 and TRBJ2-1; 8 bases map to TRBD2. CDR3 length: 14 amino acids. The V gene end was trimmed by 2 bases and the J gene end by 10 bases; junction bases not matched to a gene: 7. The germline CDR1 and CDR2 sequences are MRHNA and SNTAGT.

This clone was counted a few times. The J gene is TRBJ2-2, the V gene TRBV11-2; possible D gene TRBD2, 6 bases. Trimming cost V 5 bases and J 4 bases, with 14 bases left between them. CDR3 size: 15 residues. Germline values: CDR1 SGHAT, CDR2 FQNNGV. The DNA of the CDR3 is TGTGCCAGCAGCACCGGGGGAGGCGGCACCGGGGAGCTGTTTTTT. Amino acids: CASSTGGGGTGELFF.

This clone was observed at least ten times. The V and J genes are TRBV30 and TRBJ2-3; possibly TRBD2 for D (6 bases). The V end was cut by 2 bases, the J end by 4 bases, with 10 bases between. The CDR3 spans 13 residues. The germline V gene encodes CDR1 GTSNPN and CDR2 SVGIG (reference sequence). The CDR3 DNA follows: TGTGCCTGGAGTTACGGGGAGGCAGATACGCAGTATTTT. It yields the protein CAWSYGEADTQYF.

DNA of the CDR3: TGCAGCGCCGCGAACCACAGGGCGGGTAATGAAAAACTGTTTTTT. Amino acids: CSAANHRAGNEKLFF. This sequence joins TRBV29-1 and TRBJ1-4, with D possibly matching TRBD1 (6 bases). Germline values: CDR1 SQVTM, CDR2 ANQGSEA. Trimming pared 7 bases from V and 4 bases from J, leaving 19 bases between. The CDR3 sequence is 15 residues long.

This clone turned up a few times. The chain is built from TRBV29-1 and TRBJ1-2; TRBD1 is a possible D gene (5 bases). V dropped 7 bases and J dropped 4 bases, with 13 bases sitting between them. Looked up from germline, CDR1 is SQVTM and CDR2 is ANQGSEA. This CDR3 has 12 amino acids. In DNA, the CDR3 is TGCAGCGCGGGACTGCAGTTCTATGGCTACACCTTC. It codes for CSAGLQFYGYTF.

This clone was seen a handful of times. The chain employs TRBV11-2 and TRBJ2-7; D is ambiguous. The germline CDR1 and CDR2 sequences are SGHAT and FQNNGV. The CDR3 totals 15 residues. V lost 5 bases and J lost 2, with 16 bases in between. DNA for the CDR3: TGTGCCAGCAGCCCAATATCGCCCACAACCTACGAGCAGTACTTC. Its translation is CASSPISPTTYEQYF.

This CDR3 is CASSPGGSLPYEQYF. CDR3 nucleotide sequence: TGCGCCAGTTCCCCAGGTGGGTCTCTCCCGTACGAGCAGTACTTC. This rearrangement joins TRBV5-1 to TRBJ2-7; D gene ambiguous. V was pared by 8 bases and J by 4 bases, with 22 bases between. This CDR3 has 15 residues. Germline V gives CDR1 SGHRS, CDR2 YFSETQ.

The CDR3 coding sequence is TGTGCCAGCAGATTGGAACAGGGGTCGGGTGAAGCTTTCTTT. Encoded protein: CASRLEQGSGEAFF. The rearrangement joins TRBV2 to TRBJ1-1; 7 bases map to TRBD1. Germline assignment: CDR1 SNHLY and CDR2 FYNNEI. The CDR3 has 14 amino acids. V lost 6 bases and J lost 7; bases outside the gene matches: 11. Full variable domain (remainder filled in from reference TRBV2 and TRBJ1-1): EPEVTQTPSHQVTQMGQEVILRCVPISNHLYFYWYRQILGQKVEFLVSFYNNEISEKSEIFDDQFSVERPDGSNFTLKIRSTKLEDSAMYFCASRLEQGSGEAFFGQGTRLTVV.

For the CDR3, the DNA is TGTGCCAGCAGCCCATACAGTCAGGCCACTGAAGCTTTCTTT. Protein sequence: CASSPYSQATEAFF. This sequence joins TRBV7-9 and TRBJ1-1; D is uncertain. Germline V gene lookup returns CDR1 SEHNR and CDR2 FQNEAQ (reference sequence). Between the trimmed V and J ends, which lost 5 bases and 4 bases, there was a span of 14 bases. The CDR3 is 14 residues long. Looking up the rest from reference TRBV7-9 and TRBJ1-1 gives the full variable domain: DTGVSQNPRHKITKRGQNVTFRCDPISEHNRLYWYRQTLGQGPEFLTYFQNEAQLEKSRLLSDRFSAERPKGSFSTLEIQRTEQGDSAMYLCASSPYSQATEAFFGQGTRLTVV.

This clone was observed a handful of times. The chain combines TRBV6-6 with TRBJ2-7; 7 bases map to TRBD1. Germline assignment: CDR1 MNHNY and CDR2 SVGAGI (reference sequence). This CDR3 spans 14 amino acids. V shed 5 bases and J 2 bases; nucleotides not matched to a gene: 6. The CDR3 sequence is CASSTGTETYEQYF. For the CDR3, the DNA is TGTGCCAGCAGTACCGGGACAGAGACCTACGAGCAGTACTTC.

V is TRBV30 and J is TRBJ2-5; TRBD1 is a possible D gene (5 bases). The CDR3 totals 14 residues. Germline CDR1 and CDR2: GTSNPN and SVGIG (reference sequence). The V end lost 4 bases, the J end lost 2 bases, and 14 bases lay between the germline ends. CDR3 loop: CAWNLAGPQETQYF. The CDR3 coding sequence is TGTGCCTGGAATTTGGCAGGGCCTCAAGAGACCCAGTACTTC.

This clone has just a few counts. This chain uses TRBV19 with TRBJ1-2, with a weak D call TRBD1 (6 bases). CDR3 length: 16 amino acids. CDR1 is LNHDA and CDR2 is SQIVND in the germline V gene (reference sequence). Trimming removed 0 bases from V and 8 bases from J, with 19 bases in between. CDR3 sequence: CASSIEGTGPSYGYTF. DNA of the CDR3: TGTGCCAGTAGTATAGAGGGTACAGGGCCGTCTTACGGCTACACCTTC.

The gene calls are TRBV20-1 and TRBJ2-1; D ambiguous. This CDR3 region has 10 residues. Germline assignment: CDR1 DFQATT and CDR2 SNEGSKA (reference sequence). The V end was cut by 5 bases, the J end by 4 bases, with 3 bases between. The CDR3 DNA is TGCAGTGCTCGGTACAATGAGCAGTTCTTC. Translating gives CSARYNEQFF.

This clone turned up a few times. The chain couples TRBV29-1 to TRBJ2-3, with a weak D call TRBD2 (5 bases). The CDR3 loop spans 14 amino acids. Per germline, CDR1 SQVTM and CDR2 ANQGSEA. The ends were cut back, 5 bases at V and 5 bases at J, with 17 bases in the middle. As DNA, the CDR3 is TGCAGCGTTATTAGGGTGGGAGTTCAAGATACGCAGTATTTT. The encoded protein is CSVIRVGVQDTQYF.

The V call is TRBV30, the J call TRBJ1-1; no definite D call. CDR1 GTSNPN and CDR2 SVGIG come from the germline V gene (reference sequence). The CDR3 spans 12 residues. Trimming pared 2 bases from V and 10 bases from J, leaving 14 bases between. The CDR3 coding sequence is TGTGCCTGGAGTACTTCGGGGAAGAGAGCTTTCTTT. Its protein is CAWSTSGKRAFF. Complete variable domain (other parts from reference TRBV30 and TRBJ1-1): SQTIHQWPATLVQPVGSPLSLECTVEGTSNPNLYWYRQAAGRGLQLLFYSVGIGQISSEVPQNLSASRPQDRQFILSSKKLLLSDSGFYLCAWSTSGKRAFFGQGTRLTVV.

This sequence joins TRBV6-5 and TRBJ2-3; 8 bases fit TRBD2. The germline gives CDR1 MNHEY, CDR2 SVGAGI. J gave up 4 bases and V 6 bases, and 3 bases lay outside the gene matches. The CDR3 is 13 residues long. The DNA of the CDR3 is TGTGCCAGCAGACGAGCGGGAGCAGATACGCAGTATTTT. It translates to CASRRAGADTQYF.

The V call is TRBV5-1, the J call TRBJ2-3; 7 positions match TRBD2. The CDR3 is 15 amino acids. V lost 2 bases and J lost 4; bases outside the gene matches: 7. The germline gives CDR1 SGHRS, CDR2 YFSETQ. The CDR3 spells CASSLGGSEADTQYF. The CDR3 DNA sequence: TGCGCCAGCAGCTTAGGCGGGAGTGAAGCAGATACGCAGTATTTT.

The rearrangement joins TRBV4-1 to TRBJ2-3; 12 bases map to TRBD2. Losses at the gene ends were 2 bases for V and 1 base for J; bases not matched to a gene: 7. The CDR3 spans 18 residues. Germline V gene data show CDR1 as MGHRA and CDR2 as YSYEKL. CDR3: CASSQQTSGSWGTDTQYF. CDR3 coding DNA: TGCGCCAGCAGCCAACAGACTAGCGGGAGTTGGGGCACAGATACGCAGTATTTT.

CDR3 sequence reads: CASSLSGISNQPQHF. The CDR3 region has the DNA TGTGCCAGCAGTCTCTCAGGGATCAGCAATCAGCCCCAGCATTTT. This chain joins TRBV2 and TRBJ1-5, with D maybe TRBD1 (5 bases). V lost 5 bases and J lost 1, with 12 bases in between. CDR3 length: 15 residues. The germline gives CDR1 SNHLY, CDR2 FYNNEI.

The chain carries TRBV28 and TRBJ1-5, with a possible D match to TRBD1 (6 bases). The germline CDR1 and CDR2 sequences are MDHEN and SYDVKM. The CDR3 loop spans 14 amino acids. With 8 bases removed from V and 0 bases from J, the gap between germline ends came to 11 bases. The CDR3 DNA reads as TGTGCCAGCGGTGGGGGCTATAGCAATCAGCCCCAGCATTTT. It yields the protein CASGGGYSNQPQHF.

The gene calls are TRBV5-4 and TRBJ2-3; TRBD2 matches at 14 bases. V lost 3 bases to trimming and J lost 6 bases; unmatched junction nucleotides: 12. The CDR3 loop spans 18 amino acids. Germline CDR1 and CDR2: SGHNT and YYREEE (reference sequence). The CDR3 bases are TGTGCCAGCAGCTCGACCACCGGGACTAGCGGGAGTCTTGATACGCAGTATTTT. It codes for CASSSTTGTSGSLDTQYF.

This clone was counted a few times. This CDR3 reads CASSLASAGTDTQYF. The CDR3 coding sequence is TGTGCCAGCAGCTTAGCTAGCGCGGGCACAGATACGCAGTATTTT. The chain combines TRBV7-9 with TRBJ2-3, with a possible D match to TRBD2 (5 bases). V shed 0 bases and J shed 1 base, with 8 bases lying between them. The CDR3 spans 15 residues. The germline V gene has CDR1 SEHNR and CDR2 FQNEAQ (reference sequence).